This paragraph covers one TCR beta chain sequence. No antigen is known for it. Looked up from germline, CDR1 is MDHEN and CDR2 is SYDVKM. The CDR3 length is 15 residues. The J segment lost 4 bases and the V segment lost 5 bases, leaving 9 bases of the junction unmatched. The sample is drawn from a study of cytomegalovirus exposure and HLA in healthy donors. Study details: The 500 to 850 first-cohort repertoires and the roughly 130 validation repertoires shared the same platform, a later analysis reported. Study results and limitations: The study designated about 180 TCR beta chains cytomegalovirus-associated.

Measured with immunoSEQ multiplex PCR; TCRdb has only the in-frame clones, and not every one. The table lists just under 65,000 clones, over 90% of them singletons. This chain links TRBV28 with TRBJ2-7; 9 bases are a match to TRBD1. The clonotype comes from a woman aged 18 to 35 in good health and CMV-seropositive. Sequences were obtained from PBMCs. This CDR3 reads CASSGQQGAKYEQYF. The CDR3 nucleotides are TGTGCCAGCAGTGGCCAACAGGGGGCTAAGTACGAGCAGTACTTC.